This T cell receptor beta chain came from a study of PD-L1 blockade in urothelial cancer. Study information: Before enrollment, 0 to 3 chemotherapy regimens had been given to patients. Blood gave a median around 150,000 T cells.

Looked up from germline, CDR1 is SGHAT and CDR2 is FQNNGV. The V and J ends lost 4 bases and 2 bases, in that order; junction bases with no gene match: 0. The length of the CDR3 is 14 residues. Measured with immunoSEQ multiplex PCR; TCRdb has only the in-frame clones, and not every one. The sample consists of tens of thousands of clones, more than 75% of them appearing once. Only one count was recorded for this clone. The chain has TRBV11-2 and TRBJ2-5, with 11 bases that match TRBD2. The clonotype comes from a man in his fifties with urothelial cancer. The specimen was PBMCs, collected around atezolizumab (anti-PD-L1) treatment. The CDR3 loop is CASSWTSGQETQYF. The CDR3 nucleotides read TGTGCCAGCAGCTGGACTAGCGGGCAAGAGACCCAGTACTTC.